These 30 T cell receptor beta chains share one sample of origin, sequenced in a study of cytomegalovirus exposure and HLA in healthy donors. Researchers ran the PCR with 60 Vbeta and 13 Jbeta primers. Only in-frame clones appear in the TCRdb table, and some are missing; sequencing was by immunoSEQ multiplex PCR. Among some 150,000 clones listed, roughly three quarters were seen once. The sequenced sample consisted of PBMCs. The source is a woman between 40 and 50 years old in good health and CMV-seropositive.

The rearrangement links TRBV5-1 to TRBJ1-2; 7 bases map to TRBD1. CDR1 SGHRS and CDR2 YFSETQ come from the germline V gene. After removal of 5 bases from V and 3 bases from J, the junction contained 7 bases not matched to a gene. The CDR3 length is 14 residues. Here the CDR3 reads CASRTRQGDYGYTF. In nucleotides, the CDR3 is TGCGCCAGCAGGACAAGACAGGGCGACTATGGCTACACCTTC. Looking up the rest from reference TRBV5-1 and TRBJ1-2 gives the full variable domain: KAGVTQTPRYLIKTRGQQVTLSCSPISGHRSVSWYQQTPGQGLQFLFEYFSETQRNKGNFPGRFSGRQFSNSRSEMNVSTLELGDSALYLCASRTRQGDYGYTFGSGTRLTVV.

The rearrangement links TRBV19 to TRBJ2-5; maybe TRBD2 (7 bases). Germline V gene lookup returns CDR1 LNHDA and CDR2 SQIVND (reference sequence). The V end was cut by 5 bases, the J end by 5 bases, with 15 bases between. This CDR3 contains 14 residues. In DNA form, the CDR3 reads TGTGCCAGTAGTGGTGGGGGGGCTGGGGAGACCCAGTACTTC. Translation gives CASSGGGAGETQYF.

J is TRBJ2-1 and V is TRBV5-1; 9 nucleotides match TRBD2. The trim removed 0 bases at V and 9 bases at J, leaving 10 bases unmatched. Looked up from germline, CDR1 is SGHRS and CDR2 is YFSETQ. CDR3 length: 16 residues. The CDR3 nucleotides are TGCGCCAGCAGCTTGGACGCGGGGGGGCTCGGAAGTGAGCAGTTCTTC. Amino acid sequence: CASSLDAGGLGSEQFF.

CDR3 sequence (DNA): TGTGCCAGCTCACAGATCGGACTAGCGGGGGGGCCTTTGCAGTACTTC. This encodes CASSQIGLAGGPLQYF. V gene TRBV18 combines with J gene TRBJ2-7; 15 bases line up with TRBD2. The V gene end was trimmed by 4 bases and the J gene end by 9 bases; junction bases not matched to a gene: 10. Germline CDR1 and CDR2: KGHSH and LQKENI. CDR3 length: 16 residues.

The CDR3 spells CASSESGGNNEQFF. The CDR3 nucleotides read TGCGCCAGCAGCGAATCGGGGGGGAACAATGAGCAGTTCTTC. V gene TRBV4-1 combines with J gene TRBJ2-1; 8 nucleotides match TRBD2. The length of the CDR3 is 14 residues. Germline V gives CDR1 MGHRA, CDR2 YSYEKL. The junction had 5 bases not matched to a gene; V was cut back by 5 bases and J by 5 bases.

This chain joins TRBV6-1 and TRBJ1-2; the match to TRBD1 covers 7 bases. The CDR3 loop spans 12 amino acids. The germline V gene encodes CDR1 MNHNS and CDR2 SASEGT. Losses at the gene ends were 6 bases for V and 8 bases for J; bases not matched to a gene: 6. This CDR3 is CASRSTGAGYTF. The CDR3 bases are TGTGCCAGCAGATCAACAGGGGCCGGCTACACCTTC.

This chain uses TRBV9 with TRBJ2-2, with 10 bases aligning to TRBD2. The V segment lost 3 bases and the J segment 5 bases; nucleotides outside the gene matches: 13. The CDR3 has 18 residues. Per germline, CDR1 SGDLS and CDR2 YYNGEE. CDR3: CASSGEGSGGLGTGELFF. CDR3 bases: TGTGCCAGCAGCGGAGAGGGTAGCGGGGGGCTAGGTACCGGGGAGCTGTTTTTT. Full variable domain (missing parts from reference TRBV9 and TRBJ2-2): DSGVTQTPKHLITATGQRVTLRCSPRSGDLSVYWYQQSLDQGLQFLIQYYNGEERAKGNILERFSAQQFPDLHSELNLSSLELGDSALYFCASSGEGSGGLGTGELFFGEGSRLTVL.

This chain uses TRBV18 with TRBJ1-5, with unresolved D. V was pared by 5 bases and J by 3 bases, with 11 bases between. The V gene's germline CDR1 is KGHSH and CDR2 LQKENI. The CDR3 runs to 14 residues. CDR3 coding DNA: TGTGCCAGCTCAGGAGGGCAGTTCAATCAGCCCCAGCATTTT. Translating it yields CASSGGQFNQPQHF.

This chain joins TRBV5-4 and TRBJ2-1; D is perhaps TRBD2 (5 bases). With 2 bases removed from V and 9 bases from J, the gap between germline ends came to 9 bases. Germline V CDR1 and CDR2: SGHNT, YYREEE (reference sequence). The CDR3 extends over 12 amino acids. In nucleotides, the CDR3 is TGTGCCAGCAGCTTCCGGGGTTCTGAGCAGTTCTTC. Translating gives CASSFRGSEQFF. The whole variable domain, filled in from reference TRBV5-4 and TRBJ2-1, reads ETGVTQSPTHLIKTRGQQVTLRCSSQSGHNTVSWYQQALGQGPQFIFQYYREEENGRGNFPPRFSGLQFPNYSSELNVNALELDDSALYLCASSFRGSEQFFGPGTRLTVL.

This clone came up a few times. The chain is built from TRBV6-5 and TRBJ1-1; 12 bases agree with TRBD1. V trimming: 0 bases; J trimming: 8 bases; junction bases outside the gene matches: 7. Per germline, CDR1 MNHEY and CDR2 SVGAGI. The CDR3 runs 16 residues. The CDR3 protein is CASSYSGGQGAREAFF. The DNA of the CDR3 is TGTGCCAGCAGTTACTCTGGGGGACAGGGGGCTCGGGAAGCTTTCTTT.

The CDR3 DNA follows: TGTGCCAGTAGTATGGTGAGCTCCTACGAGCAGTACTTC. Its translation is CASSMVSSYEQYF. V usage is TRBV19 and J usage is TRBJ2-7; D gene uncertain. The V end was cut by 3 bases, the J end by 0 bases, with 6 bases between. The germline V gene encodes CDR1 LNHDA and CDR2 SQIVND (reference sequence). This CDR3 has 13 residues.

This chain joins TRBV5-6 and TRBJ2-1, with no clear D. Trimming removed 7 bases from V and 2 bases from J, with 16 bases in between. CDR1 SGHDT and CDR2 YYEEEE come from the germline V gene. CDR3 length: 15 amino acids. In DNA, the CDR3 is TGTGCCAGCCACGTGGTAGATCGTACCTACAATGAGCAGTTCTTC. The encoded protein is CASHVVDRTYNEQFF.

The rearrangement uses TRBV4-1 and TRBJ2-3, with a weak D call TRBD2 (6 bases). The germline gives CDR1 MGHRA, CDR2 YSYEKL. The CDR3 contains 19 residues. Between the trimmed V and J ends, which lost 0 bases and 3 bases, there was a span of 22 bases. The chain's CDR3 is CASSQDPPVPSGLTDTQYF. CDR3 in DNA: TGCGCCAGCAGCCAAGATCCACCGGTCCCCAGCGGGCTTACAGATACGCAGTATTTT.

This clone has a single count. The rearrangement uses TRBV14 and TRBJ1-6, with D uncertain. This CDR3 spans 15 amino acids. Deletions cut 2 bases from V and 0 bases from J, with 5 bases between. CDR1 is SGHDN, CDR2 FVKESK, per germline. CDR3 sequence reads: CASSQMSSYNSPLHF. The CDR3 coding sequence is TGTGCCAGCAGCCAAATGAGCTCCTATAATTCACCCCTCCACTTT.

V gene TRBV27 combines with J gene TRBJ1-6; 12 bases are a match to TRBD1. J gave up 8 bases and V 5 bases, and 7 bases lay outside the gene matches. The CDR3 runs 16 residues. Germline CDR1 is MNHEY and CDR2 is SMNVEV (reference sequence). The CDR3 coding sequence is TGTGCCAGCAGTCAAACCGGGACAGGGGGCTATTCACCCCTCCACTTT. Its protein is CASSQTGTGGYSPLHF.

This chain uses TRBV5-4 with TRBJ1-4; D gene uncertain. The CDR3 has 14 amino acids. Trimming cost V 4 bases and J 5 bases, with 12 bases left between them. In germline, CDR1 is SGHNT, CDR2 YYREEE (reference sequence). CDR3 protein: CASSIDLGNEKLFF. The CDR3 nucleotides read TGTGCCAGCAGCATCGACCTAGGAAATGAAAAACTGTTTTTT.

The gene calls are TRBV27 and TRBJ2-2; TRBD2 is a possible D gene (5 bases). The germline V gene encodes CDR1 MNHEY and CDR2 SMNVEV (reference sequence). The CDR3 spans 13 residues. Trimming left V 4 bases short and J 7 bases short, with 10 bases between. Here the CDR3 reads CASSYSGYGELFF. The CDR3 region has the DNA TGTGCCAGCAGTTACTCGGGATACGGGGAGCTGTTTTTT.

The CDR3 protein is CASSVDLEFYGYTF. CDR3 in DNA: TGTGCCAGCAGCGTAGACTTGGAGTTCTATGGCTACACCTTC. The J gene is TRBJ1-2, the V gene TRBV9; D not resolved. The CDR3 consists of 14 residues. The ends were cut back, 0 bases at V and 4 bases at J, with 10 bases in the middle. The germline V gene has CDR1 SGDLS and CDR2 YYNGEE.

This clone was detected a few times. V is TRBV6-5 and J is TRBJ1-1; the match to TRBD1 covers 7 bases. The CDR3 runs 14 residues. Germline CDR1 MNHEY, CDR2 SVGAGI. V lost 6 bases and J lost 5; bases outside the gene matches: 9. The CDR3 coding sequence is TGTGCCAGCAGCCTCCTGACAGGGTTTACTGAAGCTTTCTTT. Translation gives CASSLLTGFTEAFF.

The J gene is TRBJ1-1, the V gene TRBV11-2, with 9 bases identical to TRBD1. V shed 5 bases and J 3 bases; nucleotides not matched to a gene: 7. CDR3 length: 15 amino acids. Germline V gene sequence: CDR1 SGHAT, CDR2 FQNNGV. DNA for the CDR3: TGTGCCAGCAGCCCCACGGGGACAGGGTACACTGAAGCTTTCTTT. Protein sequence: CASSPTGTGYTEAFF.

The rearrangement uses TRBV6-1 and TRBJ1-6; D is possibly TRBD1 (6 bases). The CDR3 sequence is 14 residues long. Per the germline V gene, CDR1 is MNHNS and CDR2 is SASEGT. CDR3 amino acids: CATTGSSYNSPLHF. Here the CDR3 DNA reads TGTGCAACCACAGGGAGCTCCTATAATTCACCCCTCCACTTT.

Turning to this clone: This sample includes further DNA sequences coding for the same CDR3. J is TRBJ2-2 and V is TRBV6-1; D perhaps matches TRBD2 (6 bases). This CDR3 has 14 amino acids. Trimming left V 2 bases short and J 3 bases short, with 7 bases between. The germline V gene has CDR1 MNHNS and CDR2 SASEGT. The CDR3 region is CASSERGYTGELFF. CDR3 sequence (DNA): TGTGCCAGCAGTGAACGGGGGTACACCGGGGAGCTGTTTTTT.

The CDR3 region is CAWSVGGGVYEQYF. The CDR3, as DNA: TGTGCCTGGAGCGTTGGCGGGGGGGTCTACGAGCAGTACTTC. The chain uses TRBV30 and TRBJ2-7; 9 nucleotides line up with TRBD2. Germline CDR1 GTSNPN, CDR2 SVGIG (reference sequence). This CDR3 comprises 14 residues. The V segment lost 3 bases and the J segment 3 bases; nucleotides outside the gene matches: 6.

This chain connects TRBV7-2 to TRBJ1-4; D not resolved. The germline V gene has CDR1 SGHTA and CDR2 FQGNSA. The CDR3 is made up of 16 amino acids. Trimming removed 4 bases from V and 0 bases from J, with 12 bases in between. CDR3 DNA sequence: TGTGCCAGCAGCTACCGACTGGGTGCAACTAATGAAAAACTGTTTTTT. Translation gives CASSYRLGATNEKLFF.

The chain employs TRBV10-3 and TRBJ2-7, with 10 bases lining up with TRBD1. The CDR3 has 15 residues. With V trimmed by 10 bases and J by 2 bases, 11 bases remained unmatched. The germline V gene encodes CDR1 ENHRY and CDR2 SYGVKD. The CDR3 loop reads CATGPGQGLTYEQYF. In DNA, the CDR3 is TGTGCCACGGGACCGGGACAGGGGCTGACCTACGAGCAGTACTTC.

The chain couples TRBV6-1 to TRBJ1-1; D is ambiguous. The ends were cut back, 8 bases at V and 1 base at J, with 8 bases in the middle. In germline, CDR1 is MNHNS, CDR2 SASEGT. CDR3 length: 12 residues. This CDR3 reads CASRLSNTEAFF. DNA of the CDR3: TGTGCCAGCCGACTTTCGAACACTGAAGCTTTCTTT.

This clone was found once. The chain recombines TRBV5-4 with TRBJ2-5, with D possibly being TRBD1 (6 bases). Per germline, CDR1 SGHNT and CDR2 YYREEE (reference sequence). Trimming stripped 4 bases from V and 1 base from J, with 11 bases between. CDR3 length equals 14 residues. CDR3 sequence reads: CASSEVGGQETQYF. The CDR3 DNA reads TGTGCCAGCAGCGAAGTAGGGGGCCAAGAGACCCAGTACTTC.

The table lists this clone with a count of one. The J gene is TRBJ1-4, the V gene TRBV18; 7 nucleotides agree with TRBD1. Trimming took 3 bases from V and 7 from J; bases not matched to a gene: 8. CDR3 length: 15 amino acids. CDR1 is KGHSH and CDR2 is LQKENI in the germline V gene. In nucleotides, the CDR3 is TGTGCCAGCTCACCGTCCAGGACAGGAGGTGAAAAACTGTTTTTT. As protein: CASSPSRTGGEKLFF.

Worth noting for this clone: The junction departs from the called germline gene at one end, perhaps through a read error. The chain is built from TRBV7-9 and TRBJ1-2, with TRBD1 as a possible D gene (5 bases). The CDR3 spans 13 residues. Germline CDR1 and CDR2: SEHNR and FQNEAQ (reference sequence). CDR3 DNA: TGTTCCAGCAGTTCTACTGACAGTCCTGGCTACACCTTC. Its protein product is CSSSSTDSPGYTF.

The gene calls are TRBV10-3 and TRBJ2-3; D not resolved. CDR3 size: 15 residues. Germline lookup yields CDR1 ENHRY and CDR2 SYGVKD. Trimming pared 1 base from V and 0 bases from J, leaving 8 bases between. In nucleotides, the CDR3 is TGTGCCATCAGTGAGTATGGGCCTAGCACAGATACGCAGTATTTT. The encoded protein is CAISEYGPSTDTQYF.